Included here is one T cell receptor beta chain sequence, with context. J gave up 7 bases and V 0 bases, and 4 bases lay outside the gene matches. This CDR3 spans 15 amino acids. Germline loops: CDR1 MNHEY, CDR2 SVGAGI. The authors' processing: Nucleated cell counts were estimated from reference gene primer amplification. TCRdb's copy holds only in-frame clones and misses some; the assay was immunoSEQ multiplex PCR. The V and J calls and clone size were taken over from that table, and D and trimming were inferred from the DNA. Of about 70,000 clones in the sample, about 88% are singletons; the top ten hold about 1.5%. These data are taken from a study of blood T cell repertoires in COVID-19.

Sequencing input: peripheral blood. The V call is TRBV6-5, the J call TRBJ1-5; 9 bases align to TRBD1. The origin of this receptor is a man in his fifties with acute or convalescent COVID-19. This CDR3 is CASSYSGQGAQPQHF. For the CDR3, the DNA is TGTGCCAGCAGTTACTCGGGACAGGGTGCGCAGCCCCAGCATTTT.